The clone carrying this TCR beta chain occurred a few times. Its antigen remains unknown. RNA extraction was followed by reverse transcription into cDNA, which acted as the sequencing template. Clones were read by immunoSEQ multiplex PCR, and TCRdb kept only the in-frame ones, dropping some. There are about 200,000 clones in the sample; roughly 50% occur only once, and approximately 4.9% lies in the top ten. The source of the sample is a study of CD8+ T cells in alopecia areata. General observations from the study: Lesional tissue from the scalp (especially in alopecia totalis/universalis) showed higher clonality than normal scalp.

Trimming removed 5 bases from V and 7 bases from J, with 18 bases in between. The V gene's germline CDR1 is MNHEY and CDR2 SMNVEV (reference sequence). The CDR3 runs 15 residues. The receptor was isolated from a human donor in good health. The rearrangement joins TRBV27 to TRBJ1-5; possible D gene TRBD1, 6 bases. Specimen: CD8+ T cells sorted from blood. CDR3 in amino acids: CASSPFSGAGQPQHF. The CDR3 nucleotides read TGTGCCAGCAGTCCATTCTCAGGGGCGGGCCAGCCCCAGCATTTT.